Below are 9 T cell receptor beta chains sequenced from a single sample in a study of cytomegalovirus exposure and HLA in healthy donors. This PCR relied on a set of 60 Vbeta primers and 13 Jbeta primers. TCRdb keeps only in-frame clones here, not all; method: immunoSEQ multiplex PCR. The sample holds more than 85,000 clones, 13% to 15% seen once. The sequenced sample was PBMCs. The receptors come from a female donor in good health and CMV-seronegative.

This clone was counted a few times. The CDR3 region is CASSSLGGTQYF. As DNA, the CDR3 is TGTGCCAGCAGCTCGTTGGGGGGTACGCAGTATTTT. This chain links TRBV7-2 with TRBJ2-3; D possibly corresponds to TRBD2 (6 bases). The CDR3 totals 12 residues. CDR1 and CDR2 from the germline V gene are SGHTA and FQGNSA. Between the trimmed V and J ends, which lost 4 bases and 8 bases, there was a span of 10 bases.

This clone was detected a few times. The rearrangement links TRBV2 to TRBJ1-4, with D possibly TRBD1 on 5 matching bases. CDR3 size: 14 residues. Germline assignment: CDR1 SNHLY and CDR2 FYNNEI. V dropped 9 bases and J dropped 7 bases, with 18 bases sitting between them. CDR3 in DNA: TGTGCCAGTCATTCCGGGACTGGCGTTGAAAAACTGTTTTTT. Its translation is CASHSGTGVEKLFF.

This clone has only a few counts. The chain joins TRBV29-1 to TRBJ2-7; 10 bases are shared with TRBD1. CDR1 and CDR2 (germline): SQVTM, ANQGSEA. CDR3 size: 13 residues. V gave up 3 bases and J gave up 4 bases; unmatched junction bases: 3. The CDR3 here is CSVEDRGMYEQYF. CDR3 DNA sequence: TGCAGCGTTGAGGACAGGGGGATGTACGAGCAGTACTTC.

This clone has a handful of counts. V gene TRBV5-1 combines with J gene TRBJ2-1; D not resolved. Looked up from germline, CDR1 is SGHRS and CDR2 is YFSETQ. The CDR3 sequence is 13 residues long. Trimming stripped 6 bases from V and 6 bases from J, with 13 bases between. CDR3 in DNA: TGCGCCAGCACTGGTCCGAGCGTCAATGAGCAGTTCTTC. It yields the protein CASTGPSVNEQFF.

In DNA, the CDR3 is TGTGCTAGTGGTTTGAACGGGGGGGCTTACAATGAGCAGTTCTTC. It is translated as CASGLNGGAYNEQFF. The chain is built from TRBV12-5 and TRBJ2-1; TRBD2 agrees at 8 bases. Germline CDR1 is LGHNT and CDR2 is FRNRAP. The junction had 4 bases not matched to a gene; V was cut back by 2 bases and J by 4 bases. The CDR3 is 15 residues long.

The rearrangement joins TRBV27 to TRBJ2-1; weak D call: TRBD1 (5 bases). The CDR3 sequence is 13 residues long. Germline values: CDR1 MNHEY, CDR2 SMNVEV (reference sequence). Deletions cut 5 bases from V and 4 bases from J, with 9 bases between. Written as DNA, the CDR3 is TGTGCCAGCAGTACCAGGGTTTACAATGAGCAGTTCTTC. Translation: CASSTRVYNEQFF.

The sample holds a few counts of this clone. The germline gene is not matched at one end of the junction; a read error may be the cause. This chain connects TRBV7-7 to TRBJ2-1, with TRBD2 matching over 10 bases. Germline V gene data show CDR1 as SSHAT and CDR2 as FNYEAQ (reference sequence). The CDR3 spans 16 residues. The DNA of the CDR3 is TGTGCTAGCAGCTTAGGGTTAGCGGGAGGAGAAAATGAGCAGTTCTTC. Translating it yields CASSLGLAGGENEQFF.

This clone was seen more than once but under ten times. The V and J genes are TRBV5-1 and TRBJ2-6; unclear D gene. Germline CDR1 SGHRS, CDR2 YFSETQ. The germline V and J ends were trimmed by 4 bases and 0 bases, with 8 bases remaining between them. This CDR3 is 15 amino acids long. CDR3 loop: CASSVEASGANVLTF. The CDR3 DNA reads TGCGCCAGCAGCGTAGAAGCCTCTGGGGCCAACGTCCTGACTTTC.

V is TRBV28 and J is TRBJ2-1, with 9 bases that match TRBD2. Unmatched junction bases numbered 6, after V lost 0 bases and J lost 9 bases. Germline V lookup: CDR1 MDHEN, CDR2 SYDVKM. This CDR3 has 15 amino acids. CDR3 in DNA: TGTGCCAGCAGTTTATGGTTAGCGGGAGATAGTGAGCAGTTCTTC. Translation gives CASSLWLAGDSEQFF.